This paragraph reports one T cell receptor (beta chain). Its antigen remains undetermined. No much larger clonotype is one base removed from it; base qualities were not supplied. One collaborating source in Seattle enrolled patients while the patients were actively infected and followed the patients over time throughout the course of disease. The collaborating institutions used their own protocols to collect whole blood in K2EDTA tubes. Collaborator samples were shipped for TCRbeta analysis as frozen whole blood, isolated PBMCs, or DNA extracted from either sample type. The germline V end is reduced by 4 bases and the J end by 0 bases; junction bases left unmatched: 6. Including cysteine and phenylalanine, the CDR3 has 16 amino acids. Of all the DNA, just the CDR3 is kept, 48 bases in frame from base 1. CDR1 is given as MRHNA and CDR2 as SNTAGT, both from the germline V gene. The data are from a study of blood T cell repertoires in COVID-19 (TCRdb year 2020). Describing the broader study: Samples covering the acute and convalescent phases of COVID-19 were provided by collaborators in the United States, Italy and Spain. The prospective study material was composed of cDNA or gDNA derived from T cells, B-cell-depleted T cells, or PBMCs. Subjects who had been exposed to COVID-19, were actively infected with it, or had recovered from it provided the deeply sampled blood TCRbeta repertoires that made up the dataset. The repertoires were released in a freely available public database meant as a resource for research on the immune response to SARS-CoV-2. The samples were drawn from the first 160 participants of the ongoing ImmuneRACE study and from roughly 1,300 subjects provided by 6 global collaborators. Sample metadata almost always included a de-identified subject ID, COVID-19 status, age in years and sex. HLA class I and class II types, where available, came from metadata supplied by the sample provider rather than from assay-based typing.

Overall results and qualifications from the work: The quantity of clinical and demographic metadata differed by source and by participant and was supplied without curation.

The immunoSEQ Assay, a bias-controlled multiplex PCR, was used to amplify TCRbeta CDR3 regions from genomic DNA. Under the source paper's analysis protocol: Within the assay, amplification of reference gene primers was used to estimate how many nucleated cells each sample contained. To quantify the absolute abundance of each unique TCRbeta CDR3 rearrangement, sequence reads were collapsed and filtered. Productive Simpson clonality was computed per sample as the square root of Simpson's diversity index over productive rearrangements. TCRdb limited this immuneACCESS table to in-frame rearrangements with V and J called. A share of clones is missing; checked studies link under half to unresolved V genes, and the rest is unexplained. V and J calls and clone size are given by that table; D and trimming were obtained from the DNA. The sample includes 300,000 to 350,000 clones, with about nine tenths observed a single time. The ten top clones hold 2.9% of the sample.

Recombination linked TRBV6-4 to TRBJ1-3, with 7 junctional bases fitting TRBD1. The sequenced sample was peripheral blood. The TCR comes from a woman aged 30 to 39 with COVID-19, enrolled during active disease. The bases read TGTGCCAGCAGTGTTCAGGACAGGATCTCTGGAAACACCATATATTTT. Its protein is CASSVQDRISGNTIYF.